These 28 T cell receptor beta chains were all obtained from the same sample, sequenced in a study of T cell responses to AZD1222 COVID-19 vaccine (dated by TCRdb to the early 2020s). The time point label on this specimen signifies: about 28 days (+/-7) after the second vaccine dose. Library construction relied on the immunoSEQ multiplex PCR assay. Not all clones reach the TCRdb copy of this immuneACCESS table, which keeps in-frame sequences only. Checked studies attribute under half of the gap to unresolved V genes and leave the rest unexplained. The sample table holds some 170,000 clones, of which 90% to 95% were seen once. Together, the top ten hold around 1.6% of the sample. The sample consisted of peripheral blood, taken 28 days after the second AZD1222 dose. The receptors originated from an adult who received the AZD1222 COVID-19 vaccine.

The CDR3 sequence is CASSDLQTGGRGYTF. The CDR3 coding sequence is TGTGCCAGCAGCGACCTTCAGACAGGGGGCCGTGGCTACACCTTC. The V gene is TRBV5-4, the J gene TRBJ1-2, with 10 bases aligning to TRBD1. Germline V CDR1 and CDR2: SGHNT, YYREEE (reference sequence). CDR3 length: 15 residues. After removal of 4 bases from V and 7 bases from J, the junction contained 10 bases not matched to a gene.

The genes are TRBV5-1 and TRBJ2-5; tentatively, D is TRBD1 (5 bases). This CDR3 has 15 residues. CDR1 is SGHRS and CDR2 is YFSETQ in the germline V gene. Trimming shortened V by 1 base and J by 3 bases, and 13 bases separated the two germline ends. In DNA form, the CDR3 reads TGCGCCAGCAGCTTGTTCGGGCAGGGTAAAGAGACCCAGTACTTC. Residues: CASSLFGQGKETQYF.

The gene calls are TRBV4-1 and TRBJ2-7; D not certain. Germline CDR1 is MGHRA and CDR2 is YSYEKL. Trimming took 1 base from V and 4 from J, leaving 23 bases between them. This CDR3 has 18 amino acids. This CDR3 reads CASSQVLPPTRNIYEQYF. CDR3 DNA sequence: TGCGCCAGCAGCCAAGTGCTCCCCCCTACCCGAAACATATACGAGCAGTACTTC.

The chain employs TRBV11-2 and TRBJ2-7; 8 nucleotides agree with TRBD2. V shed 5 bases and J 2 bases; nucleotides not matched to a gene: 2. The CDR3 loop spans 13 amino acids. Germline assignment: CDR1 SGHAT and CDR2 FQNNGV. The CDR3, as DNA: TGTGCCAGCAGCGGGACTAGGGCCTACGAGCAGTACTTC. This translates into CASSGTRAYEQYF.

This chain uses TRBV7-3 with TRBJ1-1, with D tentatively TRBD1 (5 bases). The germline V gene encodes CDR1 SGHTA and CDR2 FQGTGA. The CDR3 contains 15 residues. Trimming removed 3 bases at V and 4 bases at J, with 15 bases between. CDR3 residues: CASSFLGGESTEAFF. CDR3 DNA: TGTGCCAGCAGCTTCCTCGGGGGAGAAAGCACTGAAGCTTTCTTT.

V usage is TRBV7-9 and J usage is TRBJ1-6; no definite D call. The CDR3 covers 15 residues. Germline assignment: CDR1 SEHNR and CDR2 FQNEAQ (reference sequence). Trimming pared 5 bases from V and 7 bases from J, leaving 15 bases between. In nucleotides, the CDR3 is TGTGCCAGCAGCGAGGTGGCATCCCGGAATTCACCCCTCCACTTT. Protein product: CASSEVASRNSPLHF.

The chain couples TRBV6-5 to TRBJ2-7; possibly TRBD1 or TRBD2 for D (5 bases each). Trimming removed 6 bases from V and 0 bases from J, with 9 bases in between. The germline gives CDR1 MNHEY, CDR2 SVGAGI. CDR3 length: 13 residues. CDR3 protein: CASRNGGSYEQYF. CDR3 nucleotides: TGTGCCAGCAGGAATGGGGGCTCCTACGAGCAGTACTTC.

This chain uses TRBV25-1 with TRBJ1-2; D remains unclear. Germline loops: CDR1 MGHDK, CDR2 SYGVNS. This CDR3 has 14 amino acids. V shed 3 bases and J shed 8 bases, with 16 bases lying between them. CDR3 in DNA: TGTGCCAGCAGTGACCCTGGACGGAGGACCGGCTACACCTTC. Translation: CASSDPGRRTGYTF.

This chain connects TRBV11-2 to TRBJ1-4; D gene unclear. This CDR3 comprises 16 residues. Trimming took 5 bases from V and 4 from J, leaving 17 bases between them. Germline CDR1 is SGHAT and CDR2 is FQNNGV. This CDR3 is CASSLLLWAINEKLFF. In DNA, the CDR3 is TGTGCCAGCAGCCTACTACTCTGGGCGATTAATGAAAAACTGTTTTTT. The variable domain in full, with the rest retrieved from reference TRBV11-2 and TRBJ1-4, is EAGVAQSPRYKIIEKRQSVAFWCNPISGHATLYWYQQILGQGPKLLIQFQNNGVVDDSQLPKDRFSAERLKGVDSTLKIQPAKLEDSAVYLCASSLLLWAINEKLFFGSGTQLSVL.

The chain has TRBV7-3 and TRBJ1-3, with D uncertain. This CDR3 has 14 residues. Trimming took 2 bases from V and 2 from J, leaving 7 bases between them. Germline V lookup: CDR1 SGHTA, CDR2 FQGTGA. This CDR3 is CASSLGPAGNTIYF. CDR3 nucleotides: TGTGCCAGCAGCTTAGGACCCGCTGGAAACACCATATATTTT.

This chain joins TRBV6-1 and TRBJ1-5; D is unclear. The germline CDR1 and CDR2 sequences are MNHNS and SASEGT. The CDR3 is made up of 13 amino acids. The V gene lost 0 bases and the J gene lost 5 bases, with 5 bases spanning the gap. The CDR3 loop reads CASSEAQHQPQHF. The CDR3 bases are TGTGCCAGCAGTGAAGCCCAGCATCAGCCCCAGCATTTT.

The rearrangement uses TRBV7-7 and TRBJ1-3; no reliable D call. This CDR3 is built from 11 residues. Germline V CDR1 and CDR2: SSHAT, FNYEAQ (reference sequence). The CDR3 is CATLSGNTIYF. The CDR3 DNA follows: TGTGCTACGCTCTCTGGAAACACCATATATTTT.

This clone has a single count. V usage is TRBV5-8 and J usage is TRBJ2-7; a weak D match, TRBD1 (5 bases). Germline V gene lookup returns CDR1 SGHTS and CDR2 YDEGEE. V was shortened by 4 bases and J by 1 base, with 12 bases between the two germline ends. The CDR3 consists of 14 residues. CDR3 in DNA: TGTGCCAGCAGCCCCCTGCAGGGTTCCTACGAGCAGTACTTC. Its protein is CASSPLQGSYEQYF.

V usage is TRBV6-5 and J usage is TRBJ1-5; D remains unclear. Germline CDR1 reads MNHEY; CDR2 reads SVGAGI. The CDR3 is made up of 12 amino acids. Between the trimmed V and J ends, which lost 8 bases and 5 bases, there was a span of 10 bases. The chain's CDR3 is CASGPVYQPQHF. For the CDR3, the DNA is TGTGCCAGCGGGCCAGTCTATCAGCCCCAGCATTTT.

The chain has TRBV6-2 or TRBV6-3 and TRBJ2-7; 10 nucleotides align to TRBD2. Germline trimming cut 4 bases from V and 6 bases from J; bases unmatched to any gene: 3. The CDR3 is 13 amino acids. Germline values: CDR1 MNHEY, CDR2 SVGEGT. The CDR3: CASSSSGRIEQYF. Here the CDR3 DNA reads TGTGCCAGCAGTTCTAGCGGGAGAATCGAGCAGTACTTC.

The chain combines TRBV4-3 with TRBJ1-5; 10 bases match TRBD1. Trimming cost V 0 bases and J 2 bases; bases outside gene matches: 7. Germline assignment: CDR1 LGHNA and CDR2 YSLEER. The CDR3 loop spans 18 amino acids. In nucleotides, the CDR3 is TGCGCCAGCAGCCAAGATCGACAGGGGGCACTGGGCAATCAGCCCCAGCATTTT. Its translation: CASSQDRQGALGNQPQHF.

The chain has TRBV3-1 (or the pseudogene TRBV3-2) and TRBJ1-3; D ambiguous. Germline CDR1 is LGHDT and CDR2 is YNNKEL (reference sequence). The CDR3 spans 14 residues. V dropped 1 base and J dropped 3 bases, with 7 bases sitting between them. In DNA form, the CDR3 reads TGTGCCAGCAGCCAAGGGGTAGGTGGAAACACCATATATTTT. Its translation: CASSQGVGGNTIYF.

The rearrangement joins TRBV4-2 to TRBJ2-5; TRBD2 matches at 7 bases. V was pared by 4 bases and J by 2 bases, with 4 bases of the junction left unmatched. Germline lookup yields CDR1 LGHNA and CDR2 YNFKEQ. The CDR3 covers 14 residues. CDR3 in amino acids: CASSPSLAQETQYF. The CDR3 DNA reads TGTGCCAGCAGCCCCTCACTAGCGCAAGAGACCCAGTACTTC.

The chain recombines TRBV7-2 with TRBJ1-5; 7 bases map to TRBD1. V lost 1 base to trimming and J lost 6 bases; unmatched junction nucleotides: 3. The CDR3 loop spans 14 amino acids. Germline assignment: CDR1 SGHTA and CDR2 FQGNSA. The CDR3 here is CASSLGGGGQPQHF. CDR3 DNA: TGTGCCAGCAGCTTAGGAGGGGGCGGTCAGCCCCAGCATTTT.

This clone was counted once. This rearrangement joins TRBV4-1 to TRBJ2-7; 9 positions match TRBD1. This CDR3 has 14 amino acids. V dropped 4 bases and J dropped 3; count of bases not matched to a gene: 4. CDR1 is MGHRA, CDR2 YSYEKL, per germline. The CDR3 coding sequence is TGCGCCAGCAGCCGTGGGACAGGGCTCTACGAGCAGTACTTC. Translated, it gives CASSRGTGLYEQYF.

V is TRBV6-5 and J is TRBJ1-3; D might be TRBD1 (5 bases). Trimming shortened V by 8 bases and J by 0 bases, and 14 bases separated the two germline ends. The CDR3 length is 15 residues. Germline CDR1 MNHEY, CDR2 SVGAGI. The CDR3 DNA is TGTGCCAGCTTTTCCGGGGCGGCCTCTGGAAACACCATATATTTT. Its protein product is CASFSGAASGNTIYF.

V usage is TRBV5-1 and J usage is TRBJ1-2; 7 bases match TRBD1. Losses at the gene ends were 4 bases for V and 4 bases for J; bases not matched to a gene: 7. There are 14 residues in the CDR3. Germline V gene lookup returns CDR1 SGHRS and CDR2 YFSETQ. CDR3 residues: CASSLMTGTYGYTF. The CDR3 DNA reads TGCGCCAGCAGCCTGATGACAGGGACCTATGGCTACACCTTC.

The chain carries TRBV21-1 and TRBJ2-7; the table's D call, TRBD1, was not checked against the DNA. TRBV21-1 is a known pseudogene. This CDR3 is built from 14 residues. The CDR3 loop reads CASSKYGQGYEQYF. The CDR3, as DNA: TGTGCCAGCAGCAAGTATGGACAGGGCTACGAGCAGTACTTC.

As DNA, the CDR3 is TGTGCCAGCAGCTGGGGCGGAGACTACAATGAGCAGTTCTTC. Protein sequence: CASSWGGDYNEQFF. J is TRBJ2-1 and V is TRBV2; possibly TRBD1 for D (5 bases). Deletions cut 6 bases from V and 3 bases from J, with 12 bases between. CDR1 and CDR2 (germline): SNHLY, FYNNEI. The CDR3 sequence is 14 residues long.

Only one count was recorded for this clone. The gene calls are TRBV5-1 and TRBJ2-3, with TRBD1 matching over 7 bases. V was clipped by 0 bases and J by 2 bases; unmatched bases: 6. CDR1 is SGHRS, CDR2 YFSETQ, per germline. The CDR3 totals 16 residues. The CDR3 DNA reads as TGCGCCAGCAGCTTGGGGGACAGATTGATCACAGATACGCAGTATTTT. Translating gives CASSLGDRLITDTQYF.

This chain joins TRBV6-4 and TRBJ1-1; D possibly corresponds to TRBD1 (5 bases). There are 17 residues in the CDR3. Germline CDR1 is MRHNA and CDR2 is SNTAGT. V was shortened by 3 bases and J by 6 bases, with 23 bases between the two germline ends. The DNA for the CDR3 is TGTGCCAGCAGTGAAAACAGGATCAGTAGCGTCGTCGCTGAAGCTTTCTTT. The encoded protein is CASSENRISSVVAEAFF.

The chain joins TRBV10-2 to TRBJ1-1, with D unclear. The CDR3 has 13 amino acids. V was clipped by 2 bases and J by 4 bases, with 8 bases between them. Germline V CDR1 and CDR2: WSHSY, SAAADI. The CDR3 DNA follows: TGCGCCAGCAGTGAGACACCCTCCACTGAAGCTTTCTTT. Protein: CASSETPSTEAFF.

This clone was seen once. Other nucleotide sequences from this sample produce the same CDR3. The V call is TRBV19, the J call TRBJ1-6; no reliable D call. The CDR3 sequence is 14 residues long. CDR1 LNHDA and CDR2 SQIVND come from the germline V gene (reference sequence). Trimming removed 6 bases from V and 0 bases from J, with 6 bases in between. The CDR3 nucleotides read TGTGCCAGTAGGGTGAGCTCCTATAATTCACCCCTCCACTTT. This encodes CASRVSSYNSPLHF. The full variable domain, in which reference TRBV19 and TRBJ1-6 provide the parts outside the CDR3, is DGGITQSPKYLFRKEGQNVTLSCEQNLNHDAMYWYRQDPGQGLRLIYYSQIVNDFQKGDIAEGYSVSREKKESFPLTVTSAQKNPTAFYLCASRVSSYNSPLHFGNGTRLTVT.